The 13 T cell receptor beta chains presented below share a single source sample, sequenced in a study of shared clonotypes between healthy human individuals. The repertoire was sequenced with immunoSEQ multiplex PCR; TCRdb's copy has only in-frame clones and lacks some. The sample lists more than 2 million clones, 90% to 95% occurring once. The sample taken for sequencing was naive CD4+ T cells sorted from blood. As for subset: CD45RA+ positively selected. The source is a man younger than 35 in good health.

This sequence joins TRBV19 and TRBJ2-1; D remains unclear. Germline assignment: CDR1 LNHDA and CDR2 SQIVND (reference sequence). This CDR3 spans 14 amino acids. Trimming shortened V by 2 bases and J by 8 bases, and 13 bases separated the two germline ends. CDR3 sequence: CASSISVLAYEQFF. The CDR3, as DNA: TGTGCCAGTAGTATAAGTGTGTTGGCGTATGAGCAGTTCTTC.

This rearrangement joins TRBV7-9 to TRBJ2-2; D remains unclear. Trimming removed 1 base from V and 0 bases from J, with 6 bases in between. The CDR3 has 15 amino acids. Germline CDR1 SEHNR, CDR2 FQNEAQ (reference sequence). The CDR3 DNA follows: TGTGCCAGCAGCTTAGGCAATTCGAACACCGGGGAGCTGTTTTTT. Amino acid sequence: CASSLGNSNTGELFF. Full variable domain (outside the CDR3, taken from reference TRBV7-9 and TRBJ2-2): DTGVSQNPRHKITKRGQNVTFRCDPISEHNRLYWYRQTLGQGPEFLTYFQNEAQLEKSRLLSDRFSAERPKGSFSTLEIQRTEQGDSAMYLCASSLGNSNTGELFFGEGSRLTVL.

V is TRBV29-1 and J is TRBJ2-5; D gene uncertain. The CDR3 has 12 residues. The germline CDR1 and CDR2 sequences are SQVTM and ANQGSEA. Trimming removed 5 bases at V and 4 bases at J, with 11 bases between. Written as DNA, the CDR3 is TGCAGCGTTTTTGGATCCGGAGAGACCCAGTACTTC. Residues: CSVFGSGETQYF.

This chain joins TRBV19 and TRBJ2-7; no reliable D call. The CDR3 sequence is 14 residues long. V lost 5 bases and J 6 bases, leaving 17 bases between the germline ends. From germline, CDR1 is LNHDA and CDR2 SQIVND (reference sequence). The CDR3 DNA follows: TGTGCCAGTAGTGCGCTTGCTACGACCAGCGAGCAGTACTTC. Encoded protein: CASSALATTSEQYF.

The chain couples TRBV7-8 to TRBJ1-6, with 7 bases fitting TRBD1. The CDR3 spans 15 residues. Germline-derived CDR1 and CDR2 are SGHVS and FQNEAQ. V lost 5 bases to trimming and J lost 7 bases; unmatched junction nucleotides: 8. The CDR3 DNA sequence: TGTGCCAGCAGCCCCCAGACAGGGTTGAATTCACCCCTCCACTTT. This translates into CASSPQTGLNSPLHF.

The chain employs TRBV5-1 and TRBJ2-7; D possibly uses TRBD1 or TRBD2 (5 bases each). The CDR3 is made up of 15 amino acids. Germline CDR1 and CDR2: SGHRS and YFSETQ. Trimming took off 0 bases at V and 4 bases at J, with 14 bases between the two ends. CDR3 nucleotide sequence: TGCGCCAGCAGCTTGGGGGGACGGAACGGTTACGAGCAGTACTTC. Translating gives CASSLGGRNGYEQYF.

This chain uses TRBV30 with TRBJ2-3; 13 bases are shared with TRBD2. The trim removed 0 bases at V and 6 bases at J, leaving 6 bases unmatched. From germline, CDR1 is GTSNPN and CDR2 SVGIG (reference sequence). This CDR3 is 16 amino acids long. The CDR3 DNA reads TGTGCCTGGAGTGTACCCCGGACTAGCGGGGGTGATACGCAGTATTTT. Amino acid sequence: CAWSVPRTSGGDTQYF.

The CDR3 region is CASSLKPYEQYF. The CDR3 nucleotides read TGTGCCAGCAGTTTAAAACCCTACGAGCAGTACTTC. The chain is built from TRBV28 and TRBJ2-7; D uncertain. The CDR3 length is 12 residues. From germline, CDR1 is MDHEN and CDR2 SYDVKM. Between the trimmed V and J ends, which lost 2 bases and 2 bases, there was a span of 4 bases.

This clone was detected once. The chain joins TRBV5-4 to TRBJ1-3; D may be TRBD1 (5 bases). CDR1 SGHNT and CDR2 YYREEE come from the germline V gene (reference sequence). Trimming removed 0 bases from V and 2 bases from J, with 12 bases in between. The CDR3 is 16 residues long. CDR3: CASSLVRGETGNTIYF. In nucleotides, the CDR3 is TGTGCCAGCAGCTTGGTGCGGGGGGAGACTGGAAACACCATATATTTT.

The chain combines TRBV6-5 with TRBJ1-6; D remains unclear. Trimming shortened V by 2 bases and J by 10 bases, and 18 bases separated the two germline ends. Germline V gene lookup returns CDR1 MNHEY and CDR2 SVGAGI. The CDR3 extends over 16 amino acids. The CDR3 loop reads CASSYHGNKERSPLHF. Here the CDR3 DNA reads TGTGCCAGCAGTTACCACGGAAACAAGGAGCGATCACCCCTCCACTTT.

The chain uses TRBV5-4 and TRBJ2-5, with 11 bases identical to TRBD2. CDR3 length: 16 amino acids. Germline trimming cut 3 bases from V and 1 base from J; bases unmatched to any gene: 5. The V gene's germline CDR1 is SGHNT and CDR2 YYREEE (reference sequence). CDR3 nucleotides: TGTGCCAGCAGCTCAAGACTAGCGGGGTTCCAAGAGACCCAGTACTTC. Translated, it gives CASSSRLAGFQETQYF.

This rearrangement joins TRBV6-5 to TRBJ2-7, with 9 bases identical to TRBD1. CDR3 size: 15 residues. V was pared by 7 bases and J by 5 bases, with 12 bases of the junction left unmatched. In germline, CDR1 is MNHEY, CDR2 SVGAGI. CDR3 in DNA: TGTGCCAGCATTTTACTCGGGGACAGGGTACACGAGCAGTACTTC. This translates into CASILLGDRVHEQYF.

The rearrangement joins TRBV7-9 to TRBJ2-7, with 13 bases aligning to TRBD2. CDR1 and CDR2 from the germline V gene are SEHNR and FQNEAQ (reference sequence). Trimming took 3 bases from V and 4 from J; bases not matched to a gene: 6. The CDR3 consists of 16 residues. CDR3 region: CASSFSTSGREYEQYF. CDR3 DNA sequence: TGTGCCAGCAGCTTTAGTACTAGCGGGAGGGAGTACGAGCAGTACTTC.